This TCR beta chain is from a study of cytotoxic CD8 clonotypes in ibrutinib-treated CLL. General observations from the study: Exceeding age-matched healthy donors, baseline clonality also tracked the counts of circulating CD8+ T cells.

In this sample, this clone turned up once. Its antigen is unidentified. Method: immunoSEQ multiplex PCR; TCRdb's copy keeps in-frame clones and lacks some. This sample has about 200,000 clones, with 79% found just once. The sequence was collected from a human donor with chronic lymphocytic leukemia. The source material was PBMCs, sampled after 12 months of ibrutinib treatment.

In nucleotides, the CDR3 is TGTGCTAGTGGTACCACGTTCCGCTACACCTTC. Its protein is CASGTTFRYTF. The chain couples TRBV12-5 to TRBJ1-2; the D is unclear. The CDR3 is 11 residues long. The V end lost 5 bases, the J end lost 9 bases, and 10 bases lay between the germline ends. Germline V gene data show CDR1 as LGHNT and CDR2 as FRNRAP.